The clone carrying this T cell receptor (beta chain) was counted a few times. Its antigen remains unknown. This sample was included in a study of cytomegalovirus exposure and HLA in healthy donors. For the study at large: Researchers previously reported finding fewer than 140 million unique TCR beta sequences from approximately 190 million T cells. About 80 million unique TCR sequences came from HLA-typed donors in an early release.

The J segment lost 7 bases and the V segment lost 1 base, leaving 2 bases of the junction unmatched. The CDR3 loop spans 14 amino acids. Germline V gene data show CDR1 as MGHRA and CDR2 as YSYEKL. Primers for the PCR totalled 60 Vbeta and 13 Jbeta. Clones were read by immunoSEQ multiplex PCR, and TCRdb kept only the in-frame ones, dropping some. The repertoire consists of 100,000 or so clones, with around 83% occurring once and the leading ten covering more than 1%. Whole-study findings and limits: Most TCR sequences were rare, but some public TCRs occurred in many donors. TCR beta chain V- and J-gene trimming was linked, in a later analysis, to a missense variant in DCLRE1C.

Material for sequencing was PBMCs. The TCR sequence derives from a woman aged 18-35 years in good health and CMV-seronegative. The genes are TRBV4-1 and TRBJ2-1; TRBD1 aligns across 9 bases. The chain's CDR3 is CASSQGTGENEQFF. As DNA, the CDR3 is TGCGCCAGCAGCCAAGGGACAGGGGAGAATGAGCAGTTCTTC.